Each of the 13 T cell receptor beta chains below was sequenced from the same sample in a study of shared clonotypes between healthy human individuals. Profiled with immunoSEQ multiplex PCR; TCRdb holds only in-frame clones, not every one. The repertoire holds approximately 340,000 clones, under 80% seen once, with 10% in the top ten. The specimen was memory CD4+ T cells sorted from blood. Subset described: CD45RA-negative fraction. The receptor set was obtained from a man between 25 and 39 years old in good health.

V and J are TRBV10-3 and TRBJ2-1, with D tentatively TRBD2 (6 bases). CDR3 length equals 11 residues. From germline, CDR1 is ENHRY and CDR2 SYGVKD. Trimming took 8 bases from V and 7 from J, leaving 9 bases between them. The chain's CDR3 is CAIGGGNEQFF. CDR3 sequence (DNA): TGTGCCATCGGGGGAGGAAATGAGCAGTTCTTC.

The genes are TRBV5-1 and TRBJ2-1; 13 positions agree with TRBD2. CDR1 and CDR2 from the germline V gene are SGHRS and YFSETQ. The CDR3 sequence is 15 residues long. V dropped 7 bases and J dropped 8; count of bases not matched to a gene: 9. The CDR3 sequence: CASRRTSGSRDEQFF. For the CDR3, the DNA is TGCGCCAGCCGGAGGACTAGCGGGAGTAGGGATGAGCAGTTCTTC.

The genes are TRBV15 and TRBJ2-2, with unresolved D. Germline V gives CDR1 LNHNV, CDR2 YYDKDF (reference sequence). CDR3 length: 12 amino acids. The ends were cut back, 3 bases at V and 8 bases at J, with 7 bases in the middle. The CDR3 DNA reads TGTGCCACCAGCAGGGCCATTGGGGAGCTGTTTTTT. It encodes CATSRAIGELFF.

The rearrangement joins TRBV6-4 to TRBJ2-3; TRBD2 matches at 8 bases. Germline lookup yields CDR1 MRHNA and CDR2 SNTAGT. This CDR3 has 15 amino acids. V lost 6 bases and J lost 0; bases outside the gene matches: 5. As DNA, the CDR3 is TGTGCCAGCAGCCCACTAGCGGCAAGCACAGATACGCAGTATTTT. Residues: CASSPLAASTDTQYF.

CDR3 sequence: CASSQEGREAGRPYHQFF. The CDR3 bases are TGTGCCAGCAGCCAAGAAGGTAGGGAGGCTGGGCGGCCGTACCATCAGTTCTTC. The chain carries TRBV4-2 and TRBJ2-1; tentative D call: TRBD2 (6 bases). The V end lost 0 bases, the J end lost 13 bases, and 28 bases lay between the germline ends. The CDR3 extends over 18 amino acids. Germline CDR1 and CDR2: LGHNA and YNFKEQ.

Concerning this clone itself: Given a much more abundant clone one base away, this may be a read error. The rearrangement joins TRBV5-1 to TRBJ2-2; no clear D. Germline-derived CDR1 and CDR2 are SGHRS and YFSETQ. The V gene lost 1 base and the J gene lost 8 bases, with 3 bases spanning the gap. The CDR3 sequence is 11 residues long. CDR3 residues: CASSLSGELFF. The CDR3 coding sequence is TGCGCCAGCAGCTTGTCTGGGGAGCTGTTTTTT.

This sequence joins TRBV11-2 and TRBJ2-1; 8 nucleotides agree with TRBD2. Germline V CDR1 and CDR2: SGHAT, FQNNGV. Trimming cost V 2 bases and J 6 bases; bases outside gene matches: 9. CDR3 length equals 16 residues. This CDR3 reads CASSLLLAGGFNEQFF. The CDR3 DNA reads as TGTGCCAGCAGCTTACTCTTGGCGGGAGGATTCAATGAGCAGTTCTTC.

This chain connects TRBV5-1 to TRBJ2-5; D is possibly TRBD2 (5 bases). Germline V lookup: CDR1 SGHRS, CDR2 YFSETQ. V was trimmed by 2 bases and J by 5 bases, leaving 13 bases between them. This CDR3 spans 14 amino acids. The CDR3 loop reads CASSFLPAEETQYF. The CDR3 nucleotides are TGCGCCAGCAGCTTCCTCCCAGCGGAGGAGACCCAGTACTTC.

The chain carries TRBV9 and TRBJ2-6; tentatively, D is TRBD2 (5 bases). V lost 5 bases to trimming and J lost 4 bases, with 13 bases between them. Per the germline V gene, CDR1 is SGDLS and CDR2 is YYNGEE. The CDR3 spans 15 residues. The CDR3 DNA reads TGTGCCAGCAGTAAACTAGATCTAGGGGCCAACGTCCTGACTTTC. Its protein product is CASSKLDLGANVLTF.

This chain joins TRBV2 and TRBJ2-1, with a possible D match to TRBD2 (5 bases). Germline-derived CDR1 and CDR2 are SNHLY and FYNNEI. V lost 6 bases and J 6 bases, leaving 12 bases between the germline ends. The CDR3 spans 13 residues. The DNA of the CDR3 is TGTGCCAGCAGCAACGGAGGCCTCAATGAGCAGTTCTTC. This encodes CASSNGGLNEQFF.

The chain employs TRBV11-2 and TRBJ2-1; D is unclear. Germline assignment: CDR1 SGHAT and CDR2 FQNNGV. V shed 0 bases and J shed 3 bases, with 6 bases lying between them. The CDR3 is made up of 14 amino acids. CDR3 protein: CASSLDYSYNEQFF. CDR3 in DNA: TGTGCCAGCAGCTTAGACTATAGCTACAATGAGCAGTTCTTC.

The rearrangement joins TRBV4-3 to TRBJ2-2; no clear D gene. The CDR3 has 14 amino acids. Germline CDR1 is LGHNA and CDR2 is YSLEER. V was cut by 10 bases and J by 1 base, with 13 bases left in between. The CDR3 protein is CATSVGLNTGELFF. Here the CDR3 DNA reads TGCGCCACCTCGGTGGGTTTGAACACCGGGGAGCTGTTTTTT.

V usage is TRBV11-3 and J usage is TRBJ2-1; 9 bases fit TRBD1. This CDR3 is built from 12 residues. Germline V CDR1 and CDR2: SGHNT, YENEEA. Trimming at V came to 5 bases and at J to 10 bases, leaving 3 bases not matched to a gene. CDR3 DNA sequence: TGTGCCAGCAGCCGGACAGGGGACGAGCAGTTCTTC. It translates to CASSRTGDEQFF.